Listed below are T cell receptor beta chains from one sample, sequenced in a study of T cells in Graves' hyperthyroidism and ophthalmopathy. One entry per CDR3 protein, called by TCRdb with MiXCR from the multiplex PCR reads. The sample lists 410,000 or so distinct CDR3 sequences, roughly 14% occurring once. Sequencing was performed on blood. These receptors came from a man aged 18 to 30 with Graves' ophthalmopathy. CDR3s include the opening cysteine and the closing phenylalanine or tryptophan. A D gene is named only where the DNA matches it firmly. Clone size is shown for a subset of rows, as once, few, many or a class of expanded clone.

many	TRBV20-1	TRBD2	TRBJ2-3	TGCAGTGCTAAGACTAGCGGGGGAGCGTTGGATACGCAGTATTTT	CSAKTSGGALDTQYF
many	TRBV19	TRBD2	TRBJ2-5	TGTGCCAGTAGTCCCCGGGTAGCGGGGAGTAAAGAGACCCAGTACTTC	CASSPRVAGSKETQYF
many	TRBV30	TRBD2	TRBJ2-3	TGTGCCTGGACCTTTGGTACTAGCGGAGATACGCAGTATTTT	CAWTFGTSGDTQYF
few	TRBV6-5	NA	TRBJ2-1	TGTGCCAGCAGTTACGGAGCGACAATCTACAATGAGCAGTTCTTC	CASSYGATIYNEQFF
many	TRBV7-3	NA	TRBJ2-2	TGTGCCAGCAGCTTACGCCCAGGGACGTCGAACACCGGGGAGCTGTTTTTT	CASSLRPGTSNTGELFF
many	TRBV29-1	TRBD1	TRBJ2-1	TGCAGCGTCAGTACAGGGGGACACGAGCAGTTCTTC	CSVSTGGHEQFF
many	TRBV29-1	TRBD1	TRBJ1-4	TGCAGCTTTCGTCCGGGACAGGGAGAAAAACTGTTTTTT	CSFRPGQGEKLFF
many	TRBV7-3	NA	TRBJ1-2	TGTGCCAGCAGCTCCGGACCTTCCCCAAACTATGGCTACACCTTC	CASSSGPSPNYGYTF
few	TRBV29-1	NA	TRBJ1-2	TGCAGCGTCGACCACGACAGCCCCCCGGACTACACCTTC	CSVDHDSPPDYTF
NA	TRBV4-1	NA	TRBJ1-2	TGCGCCAGCAGCCAGGATGCTTTTGGCTACACCTTC	CASSQDAFGYTF
many	TRBV30	NA	TRBJ2-7	TGTGCCTGGAAGATAGGGGGGGGACCCTCCTACGAGCAGTACTTC	CAWKIGGGPSYEQYF
many	TRBV2	TRBD1	TRBJ2-7	TGTGCCAGCGGGACAGGTATTCCCCCCTACGAGCAGTACTTC	CASGTGIPPYEQYF
many	TRBV12-3/TRBV12-4	NA	TRBJ1-1	TGTGCCAGCAGTTTGGTACAGGAAACCCTCACTGAAGCTTTCTTT	CASSLVQETLTEAFF
many	TRBV7-6	TRBD2	TRBJ2-1	TGTGCCAGCAGCGAGGGACTAGCGGTCTACAATGAGCAGTTCTTC	CASSEGLAVYNEQFF
few	TRBV27	NA	TRBJ2-5	TGTGCCACCTCAAGGTGGGGGGCTGGACAAGAGACCCAGTACTTC	CATSRWGAGQETQYF
NA	TRBV4-1	NA	TRBJ1-1	TGCGCCAGCAGCCTCCACAGCTATTCGAACACTGAAGCTTTCTTT	CASSLHSYSNTEAFF
many	TRBV12-3/TRBV12-4	NA	TRBJ1-1	TGTGCCAGCAGTTCCCTGACAGGATCGAGCACTGAAGCTTTCTTT	CASSSLTGSSTEAFF
NA	TRBV19	NA	TRBJ2-1	TGTGCCAGTAGTTCCTTCGGGGCGTATAATGAGCAGTTCTTC	CASSSFGAYNEQFF
NA	TRBV24-1	NA	TRBJ2-7	TGTGCCACCAGTGACTCCGGCCGGATACACGAGCAGTACTTC	CATSDSGRIHEQYF
NA	TRBV12-3/TRBV12-4	TRBD2	TRBJ2-1	TGTGCCAGCAGTTCCCCGGGACTAGCGGAGTACAATGAGCAGTTCTTC	CASSSPGLAEYNEQFF
NA	TRBV2	TRBD1	TRBJ1-3	TGTGCCAGCAGTGATAGCGGGACAGGGGGAAAAAACACCATATATTTT	CASSDSGTGGKNTIYF
NA	TRBV5-8	TRBD2	TRBJ2-2	TGTGCCAGCAGCCTGGGACTAGCGGGACTCACCGGGGAGCTGTTTTTT	CASSLGLAGLTGELFF